The 17 T cell receptor beta chains below come from one sample, sequenced in a study of blood T cells in healthy people across ages. Using a J-beta primer mix together with a sample-barcoded 5' primer, a second PCR was run for roughly 6 to 12 cycles. Using its own MiXCR run on the 5' RACE reads, TCRdb lists one record per CDR3 protein. The sample holds roughly 900,000 distinct CDR3 sequences, around 28% seen once. Sequenced sample: blood. The source is a woman of 80 years or more in good health.

This clonotype has just a few counts. V gene TRBV30 combines with J gene TRBJ1-2, with D perhaps TRBD1 (6 bases). The germline CDR1 and CDR2 sequences are GTSNPN and SVGIG (reference sequence). V was clipped by 0 bases and J by 5 bases, with 16 bases between them. The CDR3 covers 15 residues. The CDR3 region has the DNA TGTGCCTGGAGTGTAGGAACAGGGCAAACTTATGGCTACACCTTC. This encodes CAWSVGTGQTYGYTF.

The rearrangement links TRBV30 to TRBJ1-3; TRBD1 agrees at 11 bases. The CDR3 covers 16 residues. V trimming: 2 bases; J trimming: 1 base; junction bases outside the gene matches: 4. Germline V gene sequence: CDR1 GTSNPN, CDR2 SVGIG (reference sequence). The CDR3 loop reads CAWSRRDRGSGNTIYF. The CDR3, as DNA: TGTGCCTGGAGTCGACGGGACAGGGGGTCTGGAAACACCATATATTTT.

There are a few counts of this clonotype. The CDR3 DNA sequence: TGTGCCAGCTCACCACCGGGACTAGCGGGGGGATTCTCCTACGAGCAGTACTTC. It is translated as CASSPPGLAGGFSYEQYF. The chain employs TRBV18 and TRBJ2-7, with TRBD2 matching over 15 bases. There are 18 residues in the CDR3. With 0 bases clipped from V and 0 bases from J, the junction kept 3 bases outside the gene matches. Germline CDR1 KGHSH, CDR2 LQKENI.

The gene calls are TRBV7-9 and TRBJ2-4; a possible D gene is TRBD1 (6 bases). Trimming removed 1 base from V and 1 base from J, with 11 bases in between. The germline V gene has CDR1 SEHNR and CDR2 FQNEAQ (reference sequence). The CDR3 has 16 amino acids. For the CDR3, the DNA is TGTGCCAGCAGCTTAGAGGACAGTAAGGCCAAAAACATTCAGTACTTC. Translating gives CASSLEDSKAKNIQYF.

This clonotype was detected a few times. Germline is not matched at one junction end, which may reflect a read error. The chain uses TRBV7-2 and TRBJ2-3; D is undetermined. Germline CDR1 SGHTA, CDR2 FQGNSA. The CDR3 extends over 14 amino acids. CDR3 amino acids: CAGSLESVGSPVYF. CDR3 coding DNA: TGTGCCGGCAGCTTAGAAAGTGTAGGCAGTCCTGTGTATTTT.

This clonotype turned up a few times. The chain couples TRBV27 to TRBJ2-1, with a possible D match to TRBD2 (5 bases). There are 13 residues in the CDR3. The germline CDR1 and CDR2 sequences are MNHEY and SMNVEV (reference sequence). Trimming took off 3 bases at V and 6 bases at J, with 9 bases between the two ends. CDR3 sequence reads: CASSFTRANEQFF. The CDR3 region has the DNA TGTGCCAGCAGTTTCACTAGAGCCAATGAGCAGTTCTTC.

This clonotype came up many times. The chain couples TRBV20-1 to TRBJ1-6, with D unclear. CDR1 and CDR2 from the germline V gene are DFQATT and SNEGSKA (reference sequence). There are 15 residues in the CDR3. V was trimmed by 3 bases and J by 0 bases, leaving 9 bases between them. CDR3 coding DNA: TGCAGTGCTAGGAGGGTGAGCTCCTATAATTCACCCCTCCACTTT. Amino acid sequence: CSARRVSSYNSPLHF.

This clonotype has a handful of counts. The chain has TRBV7-2 and TRBJ1-3; D possibly corresponds to TRBD1 (6 bases). Germline lookup yields CDR1 SGHTA and CDR2 FQGNSA. V lost 3 bases and J lost 2, with 17 bases in between. The CDR3 runs to 17 residues. The CDR3 protein is CASSLGRGGSAGNTIYF. Written as DNA, the CDR3 is TGTGCCAGCAGCTTGGGTAGGGGGGGATCGGCTGGAAACACCATATATTTT.

This clonotype was seen repeatedly, ten times or more. The CDR3 protein is CASSLGRLAGATYNEQFF. The DNA for the CDR3 is TGTGCCAGCAGCTTGGGCCGACTAGCGGGGGCTACCTACAATGAGCAGTTCTTC. The chain uses TRBV7-6 and TRBJ2-1; 12 bases match TRBD2. CDR1 and CDR2 (germline): SGHVS, FNYEAQ. The length of the CDR3 is 18 residues. Trimming cost V 3 bases and J 2 bases; bases outside gene matches: 8.

This clonotype came up many times. The CDR3 DNA follows: TGCAGCGCAGGGGAGAGAGTATACGAGCAGTACTTC. This translates into CSAGERVYEQYF. The rearrangement uses TRBV29-1 and TRBJ2-7; D is possibly TRBD1 (6 bases). The CDR3 is 12 amino acids. Germline lookup yields CDR1 SQVTM and CDR2 ANQGSEA. Deletions cut 7 bases from V and 4 bases from J, with 14 bases between.

With respect to this clonotype: At one of its ends the junction is not consistent with the germline gene, which may arise from a read error. The gene calls are TRBV5-1 and TRBJ1-2, with D unresolved. The CDR3 covers 13 residues. CDR1 and CDR2 from the germline V gene are SGHRS and YFSETQ. CDR3: CASSPSATYGYIF. The CDR3 nucleotides read TGCGCCAGCAGCCCCTCGGCTACCTATGGCTACATCTTC.

This clonotype was seen repeatedly, ten times or more. J is TRBJ2-1 and V is TRBV15; either TRBD1 or TRBD2 may fit D (5 bases each). The V gene lost 0 bases and the J gene lost 6 bases, with 12 bases spanning the gap. The CDR3 spans 15 residues. CDR1 and CDR2 from the germline V gene are LNHNV and YYDKDF (reference sequence). The CDR3 DNA reads as TGTGCCACCAGCAGAGATGTGGGACGGCTCAATGAGCAGTTCTTC. Protein: CATSRDVGRLNEQFF.

Only a few counts were recorded for this clonotype. A read error may be the cause here, since a much bigger clone is one base away. The rearrangement joins TRBV7-2 to TRBJ2-7; 8 bases agree with TRBD1. Germline V gene lookup returns CDR1 SGHTA and CDR2 FQGNSA. The CDR3 totals 16 residues. Losses at the gene ends were 3 bases for V and 7 bases for J; bases not matched to a gene: 14. The CDR3 region has the DNA TGTGCCAGCAGCTTCCTACCGGGACAGGTGAACAATGAGCAGTACTTC. This translates into CASSFLPGQVNNEQYF.

This clonotype was seen at least ten times. This chain connects TRBV7-2 to TRBJ2-5; 11 bases match TRBD2. Looked up from germline, CDR1 is SGHTA and CDR2 is FQGNSA. Trimming took 4 bases from V and 6 from J; bases not matched to a gene: 10. The CDR3 runs 16 residues. In DNA, the CDR3 is TGTGCCAGCAGCTCCGGGACTAGCGGTTCCATGCAGACCCAGTACTTC. Protein product: CASSSGTSGSMQTQYF.

A remark on this clonotype: The junction departs from the called germline gene at one end, perhaps through a read error. The J gene is TRBJ1-4, the V gene TRBV7-4, with 9 bases matching TRBD1. The CDR3 sequence is 18 residues long. Germline V CDR1 and CDR2: SGHVT, SQSDAQ. CDR3 coding DNA: TGTGCCAGCAGCTTACCCCAAACCGGGACAGGGATTGGTGAAAAACGGTTTTTT. It encodes CASSLPQTGTGIGEKRFF.

This clonotype was counted only a few times. This chain connects TRBV5-1 to TRBJ2-2; D possibly uses TRBD1 or TRBD2 (6 bases each). CDR1 and CDR2 (germline): SGHRS, YFSETQ. The CDR3 totals 17 residues. The V end was cut by 1 base, the J end by 5 bases, with 18 bases between. The CDR3 coding sequence is TGCGCCAGCAGCTTGATGGGGGGCGGAGTTCGGACCGGGGAGCTGTTTTTT. The encoded protein is CASSLMGGGVRTGELFF.

This clonotype was seen more than once but under ten times. Being one base from a much bigger clone, this may be a read error. CDR3: CASSWGQNNEQYF. CDR3 DNA sequence: TGCGCCAGCAGCTGGGGACAGAACAATGAGCAGTACTTC. V and J are TRBV5-1 and TRBJ2-5; TRBD1 aligns across 7 bases. The CDR3 is made up of 13 amino acids. J was trimmed by 11 bases and V by 3 bases; bases with no gene match: 10. The germline gives CDR1 SGHRS, CDR2 YFSETQ.